Listed below are T cell receptor beta chains from one sample, sequenced in a study of CD8 T cells in ankylosing spondylitis. TCRdb ran MiXCR on the 5' RACE reads and lists one entry per CDR3 protein. The repertoire has approximately 28,000 distinct CDR3 sequences, roughly 7.3% of them found once; the top ten carry roughly 30%. Material for sequencing was blood. The receptor source for this set is a male donor with ankylosing spondylitis or in good health (not recorded which). The CDR3 runs from the conserved cysteine through the conserved F or W. Not all rows give a size; the values are once, few, many and, for expanded clones, a class.

>TRBV20-1|many|TRBJ1-6
CSASRQGNSPLHF
>TRBV29-1|few|TRBJ1-1
CSVGPGDSEAFF
>TRBV20-1|many|TRBJ2-3
CSASPRGSTDTQYF
>TRBV6-5|many|TRBJ2-5
CASSHEGTLYF
>TRBV12-3/TRBV12-4|few|TRBJ1-1
CASRRDRGYAEAFF
>TRBV7-2|NA|TRBJ2-3
CASLIRGTDTQYF
>TRBV5-1|many|TRBJ1-1
CASSLMENTEAFF
>TRBV5-1|NA|TRBJ2-1
CASSLNGGAYNEQFF
>TRBV11-2|NA|TRBJ2-4
CASSLDLGLNIQYF
>TRBV30|NA|TRBJ1-1
CAWSGDRGRTEAFF
>TRBV11-2|few|TRBJ2-1
CASSSRQGPSYNEQFF
>TRBV3-1|NA|TRBJ2-7
CASSQTGGTYEQYF
>TRBV20-1|many|TRBJ2-1
CSARPGVTYNEQFF
>TRBV2|many|TRBJ2-5
CASRAEGETQYF
>TRBV28|many|TRBJ2-3
CASSQPDTQYF
>TRBV2|NA|TRBJ2-3
CATHGRSTDTQYF
>TRBV7-9|large|TRBJ1-1
CASSLAEGMNTEAFF
>TRBV5-1|NA|TRBJ2-3
CASKLNSGTDTQYF
>TRBV7-2|NA|TRBJ2-2
CATYSRGTTIGELFF
>TRBV29-1|many|TRBJ1-1
CSVRENTEAFF